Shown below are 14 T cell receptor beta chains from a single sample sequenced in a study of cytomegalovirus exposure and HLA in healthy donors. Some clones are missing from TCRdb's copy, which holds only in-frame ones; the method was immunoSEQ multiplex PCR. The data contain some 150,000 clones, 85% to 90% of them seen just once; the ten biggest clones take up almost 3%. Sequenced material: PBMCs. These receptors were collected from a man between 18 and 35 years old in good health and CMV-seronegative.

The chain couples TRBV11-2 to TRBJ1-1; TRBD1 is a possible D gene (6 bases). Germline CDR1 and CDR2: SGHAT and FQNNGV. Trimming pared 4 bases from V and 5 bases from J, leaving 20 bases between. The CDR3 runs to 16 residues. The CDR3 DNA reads TGTGCCAGCAGCTATTACCCCGTCCAGGGGAGTACTGAAGCTTTCTTT. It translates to CASSYYPVQGSTEAFF.

CDR3 DNA sequence: TGTGCCAGCAGCCGGGGAGATAGACACGAGCAGTACGTC. Translated: CASSRGDRHEQYV. V gene TRBV7-9 combines with J gene TRBJ2-7; TRBD2 is a possible D gene (5 bases). Trimming stripped 5 bases from V and 5 bases from J, with 13 bases between. The length of the CDR3 is 13 residues. Germline assignment: CDR1 SEHNR and CDR2 FQNEAQ (reference sequence).

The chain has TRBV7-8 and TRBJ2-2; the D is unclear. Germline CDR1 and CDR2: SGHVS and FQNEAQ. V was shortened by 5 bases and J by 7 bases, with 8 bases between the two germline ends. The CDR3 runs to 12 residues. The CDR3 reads CASSPPGGELFF. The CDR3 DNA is TGTGCCAGCAGCCCCCCAGGCGGGGAGCTGTTTTTT.

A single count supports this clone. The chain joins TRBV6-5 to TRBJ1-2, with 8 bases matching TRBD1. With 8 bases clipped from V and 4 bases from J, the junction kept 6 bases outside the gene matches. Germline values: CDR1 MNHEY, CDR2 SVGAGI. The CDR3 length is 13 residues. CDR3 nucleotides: TGTGCCAGCCGGACAGGGCCTACCTATGGCTACACCTTC. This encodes CASRTGPTYGYTF.

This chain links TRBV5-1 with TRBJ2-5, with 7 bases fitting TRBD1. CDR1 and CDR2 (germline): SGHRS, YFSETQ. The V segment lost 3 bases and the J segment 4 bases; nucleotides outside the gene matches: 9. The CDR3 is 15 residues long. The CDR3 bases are TGCGCCAGCAGCTCCGGACAGGCGCAATTAGAGACCCAGTACTTC. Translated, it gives CASSSGQAQLETQYF.

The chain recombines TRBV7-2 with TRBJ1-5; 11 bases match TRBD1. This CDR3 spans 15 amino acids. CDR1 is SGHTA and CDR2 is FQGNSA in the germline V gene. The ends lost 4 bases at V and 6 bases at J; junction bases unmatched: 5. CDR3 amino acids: CASSSMGQGVQPQHF. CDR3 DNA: TGTGCCAGCAGCTCAATGGGACAGGGGGTTCAGCCCCAGCATTTT.

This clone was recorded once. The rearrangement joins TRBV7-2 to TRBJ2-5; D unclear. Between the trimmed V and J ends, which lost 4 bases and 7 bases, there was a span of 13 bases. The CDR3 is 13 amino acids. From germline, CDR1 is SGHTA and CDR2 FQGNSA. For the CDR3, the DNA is TGTGCCAGCAGCTCCCCGGTCCTGCGGACCCAGTACTTC. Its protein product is CASSSPVLRTQYF. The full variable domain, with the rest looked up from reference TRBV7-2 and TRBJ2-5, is GAGVSQSPSNKVTEKGKDVELRCDPISGHTALYWYRQSLGQGLEFLIYFQGNSAPDKSGLPSDRFSAERTGGSVSTLTIQRTQQEDSAVYLCASSSPVLRTQYFGPGTRLLVL.

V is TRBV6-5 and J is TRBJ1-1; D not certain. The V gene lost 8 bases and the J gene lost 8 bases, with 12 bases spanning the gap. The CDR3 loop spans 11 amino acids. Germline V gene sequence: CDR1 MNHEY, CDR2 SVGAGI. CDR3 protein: CASSEGGEAFF. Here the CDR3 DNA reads TGTGCCAGCTCCGAGGGCGGCGAAGCTTTCTTT.

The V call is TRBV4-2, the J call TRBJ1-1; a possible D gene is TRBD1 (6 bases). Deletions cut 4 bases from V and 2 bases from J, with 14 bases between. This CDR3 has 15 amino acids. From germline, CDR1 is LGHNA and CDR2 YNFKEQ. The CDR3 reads CASSRRDNSNTEAFF. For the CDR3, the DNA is TGTGCCAGCAGCCGTAGGGACAATTCTAACACTGAAGCTTTCTTT.

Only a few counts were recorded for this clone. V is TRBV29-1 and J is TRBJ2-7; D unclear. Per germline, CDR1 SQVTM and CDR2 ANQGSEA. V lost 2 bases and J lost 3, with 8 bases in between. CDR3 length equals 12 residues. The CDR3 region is CSVEKSDYEQYF. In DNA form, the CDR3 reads TGCAGCGTTGAAAAGTCAGACTACGAGCAGTACTTC.

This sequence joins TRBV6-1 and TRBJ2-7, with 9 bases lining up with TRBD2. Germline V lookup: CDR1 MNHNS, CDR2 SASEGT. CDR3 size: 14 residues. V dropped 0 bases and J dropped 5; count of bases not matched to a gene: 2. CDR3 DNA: TGTGCCAGCAGTGAAGCTAGCGGGAGAGACGAGCAGTACTTC. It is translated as CASSEASGRDEQYF.

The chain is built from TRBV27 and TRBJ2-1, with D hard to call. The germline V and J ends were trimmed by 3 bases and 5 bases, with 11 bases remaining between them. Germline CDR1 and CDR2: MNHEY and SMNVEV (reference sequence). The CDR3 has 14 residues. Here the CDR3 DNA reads TGTGCCAGCAGTTTTTCAAGAGGCAACAATGAGCAGTTCTTC. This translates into CASSFSRGNNEQFF.

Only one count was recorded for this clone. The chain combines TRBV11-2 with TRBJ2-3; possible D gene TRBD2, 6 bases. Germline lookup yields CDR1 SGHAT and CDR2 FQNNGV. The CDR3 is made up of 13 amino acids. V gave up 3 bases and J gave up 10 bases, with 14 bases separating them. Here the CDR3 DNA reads TGTGCCAGCAGCTTGGTAGCGGAAGTTGCGCAGTATTTT. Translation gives CASSLVAEVAQYF.

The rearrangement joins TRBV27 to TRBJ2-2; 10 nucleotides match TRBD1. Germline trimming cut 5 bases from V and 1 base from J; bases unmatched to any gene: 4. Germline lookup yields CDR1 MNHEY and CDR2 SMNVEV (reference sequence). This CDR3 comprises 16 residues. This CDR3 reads CASSRTGGKNTGELFF. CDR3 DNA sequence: TGTGCCAGCAGTCGGACAGGGGGTAAGAACACCGGGGAGCTGTTTTTT.